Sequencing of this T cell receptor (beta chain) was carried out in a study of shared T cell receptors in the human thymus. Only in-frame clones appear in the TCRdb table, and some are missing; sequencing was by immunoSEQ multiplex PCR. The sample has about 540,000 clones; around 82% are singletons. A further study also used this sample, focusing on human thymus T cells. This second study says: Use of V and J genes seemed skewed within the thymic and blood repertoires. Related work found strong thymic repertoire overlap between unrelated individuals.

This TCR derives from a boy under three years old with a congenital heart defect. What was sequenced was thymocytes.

The CDR3 region is CAWNRQQNTEAFF. DNA of the CDR3: TGTGCCTGGAATAGACAGCAGAACACTGAAGCTTTCTTT. The rearrangement links TRBV30 to TRBJ1-1; D perhaps matches TRBD1 (5 bases). CDR3 size: 13 residues. The V end was cut by 4 bases, the J end by 1 base, with 10 bases between. The germline gives CDR1 GTSNPN, CDR2 SVGIG (reference sequence).